The 3 T cell receptor beta chains below were found in one sample sequenced in a study of low-dose radiotherapy and immunotherapy resistance in tumors. This sample's time point: before trial treatment. Gene-specific TRAV and TRBV primers were used for first-strand cDNA, covering alpha and beta chains. TCR amplification used around 19 PCR cycles, a constant-region primer and a V-primer adapter. TCRdb reprocessed the reads via MiXCR and lists one record per CDR3 protein. The sample carries about 60,000 distinct CDR3 sequences, under 30% recorded once. The specimen comprised PBMCs, sampled before treatment. These TCRs come from a male donor with prostate cancer.

In the case of this clonotype: A far bigger clonotype differs at one base, so this is likely a read error. The chain carries TRBV6-6 and TRBJ2-1, with TRBD2 identical over 9 bases. The CDR3 has 14 residues. Germline assignment: CDR1 MNHNY and CDR2 SVGAGI (reference sequence). Written as DNA, the CDR3 is TGTGTCAGCCAAGGCGGGGGGGCCTACAATGAGCAGTTCTTC. Protein: CVSQGGGAYNEQFF.

Details on this clonotype: A far larger clone is a single base away, which makes a read error likely. The chain employs TRBV20-1 and TRBJ2-5; 7 bases agree with TRBD2. V gave up 0 bases and J gave up 11 bases; unmatched junction bases: 15. Germline CDR1 reads DFQATT; CDR2 reads SNEGSKA (reference sequence). This CDR3 contains 15 residues. As DNA, the CDR3 is TGCAGTGCTAGAGAGCGCGGGAGAGGCTACAATGAGCAGTACTTC. Its translation is CSARERGRGYNEQYF.

This clonotype was observed many times. This sequence joins TRBV19 and TRBJ1-1; no clear D gene. Germline values: CDR1 LNHDA, CDR2 SQIVND (reference sequence). The V end lost 1 base, the J end lost 0 bases, and 9 bases lay between the germline ends. The CDR3 spans 15 residues. CDR3 in DNA: TGTGCCAGTAGTATAGTCAGCTCCATGAACACTGAAGCTTTCTTT. Translating gives CASSIVSSMNTEAFF.